These 14 T cell receptor beta chains originate from one sample sequenced in a study of cytomegalovirus exposure and HLA in healthy donors. Primers included in the PCR were 60 Vbeta and 13 Jbeta primers. Some clones are missing from TCRdb's copy, which holds only in-frame ones; the method was immunoSEQ multiplex PCR. The profile shows 150,000 to 200,000 clones, around 80% of them singletons. Sequencing input: PBMCs. The receptors stem from a woman aged 40 to 50 in good health and CMV-seronegative.

The chain employs TRBV19 and TRBJ1-2; possible D gene TRBD1, 5 bases. With 1 base removed from V and 8 bases from J, the gap between germline ends came to 11 bases. The germline V gene encodes CDR1 LNHDA and CDR2 SQIVND (reference sequence). This CDR3 has 13 amino acids. The CDR3 bases are TGTGCCAGTAGTATAGGGACATCTTCCGGCTACACCTTC. Protein: CASSIGTSSGYTF.

The CDR3 sequence is CSVQSSLVGAYNEQFF. Written as DNA, the CDR3 is TGCAGCGTTCAATCTTCGTTAGTGGGCGCCTACAATGAGCAGTTCTTC. The chain couples TRBV29-1 to TRBJ2-1; no clear D gene. This CDR3 has 16 residues. Trimming cost V 5 bases and J 2 bases, with 19 bases left between them. The germline V gene encodes CDR1 SQVTM and CDR2 ANQGSEA.

V and J are TRBV5-4 and TRBJ1-1; 10 positions agree with TRBD1. Germline CDR1 reads SGHNT; CDR2 reads YYREEE (reference sequence). The CDR3 is made up of 15 amino acids. V gave up 2 bases and J gave up 4 bases; unmatched junction bases: 5. CDR3 sequence (DNA): TGTGCCAGCAGCTTCGCAGGACAGGGGGGCACTGAAGCTTTCTTT. Encoded protein: CASSFAGQGGTEAFF. The complete variable domain, with remaining parts taken from reference TRBV5-4 and TRBJ1-1, reads ETGVTQSPTHLIKTRGQQVTLRCSSQSGHNTVSWYQQALGQGPQFIFQYYREEENGRGNFPPRFSGLQFPNYSSELNVNALELDDSALYLCASSFAGQGGTEAFFGQGTRLTVV.

The gene calls are TRBV5-1 and TRBJ1-2; no clear D. Trimming took 0 bases from V and 8 from J, leaving 14 bases between them. The CDR3 extends over 14 amino acids. Germline CDR1 SGHRS, CDR2 YFSETQ. CDR3 sequence reads: CASSLEGAVGGYTF. CDR3 nucleotides: TGCGCCAGCAGCTTGGAAGGAGCGGTAGGCGGCTACACCTTC.

This clone has a handful of counts. This sequence joins TRBV5-1 and TRBJ1-4; 10 nucleotides line up with TRBD1. V lost 0 bases and J lost 8; bases outside the gene matches: 10. This CDR3 contains 17 residues. Germline-derived CDR1 and CDR2 are SGHRS and YFSETQ. The CDR3 reads CASSLGSGDRGGEKLFF. The DNA of the CDR3 is TGCGCCAGCAGCTTGGGTTCGGGGGACAGGGGAGGCGAAAAACTGTTTTTT.

This rearrangement joins TRBV7-6 to TRBJ2-7; TRBD2 might be the D (6 bases). The V and J ends lost 5 bases and 7 bases respectively, with 15 bases between them. The CDR3 has 13 amino acids. CDR1 is SGHVS and CDR2 is FNYEAQ in the germline V gene. This CDR3 reads CASSAQGGDEQYF. The DNA for the CDR3 is TGTGCCAGCAGCGCCCAGGGAGGAGATGAGCAGTACTTC.

The chain combines TRBV2 with TRBJ1-3; D ambiguous. CDR3 length equals 14 residues. Trimming cost V 6 bases and J 0 bases, with 9 bases left between them. Germline CDR1 is SNHLY and CDR2 is FYNNEI. CDR3 loop: CASSTTNSGNTIYF. DNA of the CDR3: TGTGCCAGCAGCACCACAAACTCTGGAAACACCATATATTTT.

This clone is a singleton in its sample. The chain has TRBV9 and TRBJ2-3, with 9 bases aligning to TRBD2. V lost 2 bases, J lost 3 bases, and 10 bases stayed unmatched. Germline CDR1 SGDLS, CDR2 YYNGEE. The CDR3 contains 17 residues. CDR3 region: CASSVGGRALSTDTQYF. CDR3 coding DNA: TGTGCCAGCAGCGTCGGCGGGAGGGCCCTCAGTACAGATACGCAGTATTTT.

The CDR3 nucleotides are TGTGCCTGGAGGGGACATGGGAACACTGAAGCTTTCTTT. This gives the protein CAWRGHGNTEAFF. V is TRBV30 and J is TRBJ1-1, with TRBD1 as a possible D gene (6 bases). Trimming removed 3 bases from V and 1 base from J, with 9 bases in between. The CDR3 spans 13 residues. Germline values: CDR1 GTSNPN, CDR2 SVGIG (reference sequence). The full variable domain, its missing parts supplied by reference TRBV30 and TRBJ1-1, is SQTIHQWPATLVQPVGSPLSLECTVEGTSNPNLYWYRQAAGRGLQLLFYSVGIGQISSEVPQNLSASRPQDRQFILSSKKLLLSDSGFYLCAWRGHGNTEAFFGQGTRLTVV.

This clone was observed a few times. The CDR3: CASRGQRISYEQYF. DNA of the CDR3: TGTGCCAGCAGAGGACAGCGGATCTCCTACGAGCAGTACTTC. The V and J genes are TRBV2 and TRBJ2-7; D might be TRBD1 (6 bases). The V gene lost 6 bases and the J gene lost 0 bases, with 12 bases spanning the gap. The CDR3 contains 14 residues. Germline loops: CDR1 SNHLY, CDR2 FYNNEI. The variable domain in full, with the rest retrieved from reference TRBV2 and TRBJ2-7, is EPEVTQTPSHQVTQMGQEVILRCVPISNHLYFYWYRQILGQKVEFLVSFYNNEISEKSEIFDDQFSVERPDGSNFTLKIRSTKLEDSAMYFCASRGQRISYEQYFGPGTRLTVT.

In this sample, this clone turned up a few times. This chain links TRBV13 with TRBJ1-1; D is perhaps TRBD1 (5 bases). From germline, CDR1 is PRHDT and CDR2 FYEKMQ (reference sequence). CDR3 length: 16 amino acids. The V gene lost 3 bases and the J gene lost 0 bases, with 14 bases spanning the gap. CDR3 loop: CASSFGQGQMNTEAFF. In DNA, the CDR3 is TGTGCCAGCAGCTTCGGCCAGGGCCAAATGAACACTGAAGCTTTCTTT.

The chain has TRBV15 and TRBJ1-4, with D possibly TRBD1 on 6 matching bases. Trimming took off 5 bases at V and 3 bases at J, with 13 bases between the two ends. From germline, CDR1 is LNHNV and CDR2 YYDKDF (reference sequence). The CDR3 contains 15 residues. The CDR3 DNA sequence: TGTGCCACCAGCGGGAACAGGGTATCTAATGAAAAACTGTTTTTT. Protein product: CATSGNRVSNEKLFF.

The chain recombines TRBV27 with TRBJ1-6; possible D gene TRBD1, 6 bases. Trimming stripped 5 bases from V and 7 bases from J, with 21 bases between. In germline, CDR1 is MNHEY, CDR2 SMNVEV (reference sequence). The CDR3 covers 17 residues. The CDR3, as DNA: TGTGCCAGCAGTCTACTTGCGGGCAGGGGATCAAATTCACCCCTCCACTTT. It specifies CASSLLAGRGSNSPLHF.

The chain carries TRBV9 and TRBJ1-4; D remains ambiguous. CDR3 size: 13 residues. Germline V gives CDR1 SGDLS, CDR2 YYNGEE. V was pared by 4 bases and J by 8 bases, with 12 bases between. The CDR3 DNA is TGTGCCAGCAGCCCCCTCTCTGAGGAAAAACTGTTTTTT. This sequence encodes CASSPLSEEKLFF.